This T cell receptor beta chain was sequenced during a study of blood T cell repertoires in COVID-19. Study overall: The cDNA or gDNA used as material had been derived from T cells, B-cell-depleted T cells, or PBMCs.

As originally analysed: From reference gene primer amplification, estimates of nucleated cell counts were derived. Sequencing used immunoSEQ multiplex PCR; TCRdb keeps in-frame clones, though not all of them. That table supplies the V and J calls and clone size; D and trimming were determined from the DNA. Among over 200,000 clones, 88% were seen once, and the ten largest hold approximately 3.7%. Those who participated ranged in age from roughly 18 to 89 years and resided in under 25 US areas. This clone was recorded once. The CDR3 length is 13 residues. Trimming removed 1 base at V and 5 bases at J, with 8 bases between. Germline V gene sequence: CDR1 SGHAT, CDR2 FQNNGV.

The receptor comes from a woman in her thirties who had been exposed to COVID-19. Material: PBMCs or T cells enriched from blood (not recorded which). This chain joins TRBV11-2 and TRBJ1-1; D remains ambiguous. CDR3: CASSLVRGTEAFF. CDR3 DNA sequence: TGTGCCAGCAGCTTAGTCCGGGGAACTGAAGCTTTCTTT.